Following are 19 T cell receptor beta chains from one sample sequenced in a study of T cell clusters in autoimmune cytopenias. TRB was amplified by touch-down multiplex PCR, primer pools A and B combined. TCRdb re-analyzed the multiplex PCR reads; it lists each CDR3 protein once, without DNA. Found here are approximately 4,800 distinct CDR3 sequences; the top ten clones hold 7.5% to 9.5%. TRB was amplified from roughly 250 ng of peripheral blood genomic DNA per sample. The sample consisted of peripheral blood. Receptors were obtained from a human donor with an autoimmune cytopenia or autoimmune hepatitis (not recorded which).

Judged by frequency, this clonotype is medium-sized (0.01 to 0.1%). The V gene is TRBV12-3 or TRBV12-4, the J gene TRBJ2-6. This CDR3 spans 15 amino acids. The CDR3 sequence is CASSLRVSGANVLTF.

This chain uses TRBV6-5 with TRBJ2-4; the TCRdb D gene call, TRBD2, has no DNA to confirm it. Germline CDR1 is MNHEY and CDR2 is SVGAGI. CDR3 length: 14 amino acids. This CDR3 is CASSSTGGRNIQYF.

According to its frequency, this clonotype is medium-sized. This rearrangement joins TRBV18 to TRBJ2-2; with no DNA, the TCRdb D assignment of TRBD2 cannot be verified. The germline V gene has CDR1 KGHSH and CDR2 LQKENI. CDR3 length: 15 amino acids. The CDR3 loop is CASSPDSTGTGELFF. The variable domain in full, with the rest retrieved from reference TRBV18 and TRBJ2-2, is NAGVMQNPRHLVRRRGQEARLRCSPMKGHSHVYWYRQLPEEGLKFMVYLQKENIIDESGMPKERFSAEFPKEGPSILRIQQVVRGDSAAYFCASSPDSTGTGELFFGEGSRLTVL.

The chain combines TRBV7-2 with TRBJ2-7; the D gene TCRdb calls, TRBD1, cannot be checked with no DNA. The CDR3 length is 13 residues. The germline gives CDR1 SGHTA, CDR2 FQGNSA. The CDR3 loop is CASSFRAGGEQYF.

According to its frequency, this clonotype is medium-sized (0.01 to 0.1%). The rearrangement links TRBV30 to TRBJ1-2; with no DNA, the TCRdb D assignment of TRBD1 cannot be verified. This CDR3 has 14 amino acids. Germline CDR1 is GTSNPN and CDR2 is SVGIG (reference sequence). CDR3 protein: CAWSVGDTAGGYTF.

This chain joins TRBV5-6 and TRBJ2-1. The CDR3 has 11 amino acids. Germline loops: CDR1 SGHDT, CDR2 YYEEEE. CDR3 amino acids: CASSTHNEQFF.

Frequency places this clonotype as medium-sized (0.01 to 0.1%). The chain employs TRBV5-6 and TRBJ2-7. The CDR3 is 16 amino acids. The germline V gene has CDR1 SGHDT and CDR2 YYEEEE. CDR3: CASSLGVLRLSYEQYF.

Frequency places this clonotype as medium-sized. The rearrangement joins TRBV29-1 to TRBJ1-2; the D call of TRBD1 rests on TCRdb alone, since no DNA is present to check it. Germline V gives CDR1 SQVTM, CDR2 ANQGSEA. This CDR3 has 13 amino acids. The CDR3 spells CSASTGSNYGYTF. Full variable domain (outside the CDR3, taken from reference TRBV29-1 and TRBJ1-2): SAVISQKPSRDICQRGTSLTIQCQVDSQVTMMFWYRQQPGQSLTLIATANQGSEATYESGFVIDKFPISRPNLTFSTLTVSNMSPEDSSIYLCSASTGSNYGYTFGSGTRLTVV.

Frequency places this clonotype as medium-sized (0.01 to 0.1%). This chain connects TRBV6-2 or TRBV6-3 to TRBJ2-3; absent DNA, TCRdb's TRBD2 call cannot be checked. Germline lookup yields CDR1 MNHEY and CDR2 SVGEGT. This CDR3 comprises 15 residues. The CDR3 sequence is CASSRGSAVADTQYF.

The chain combines TRBV18 with TRBJ2-3. Germline CDR1 KGHSH, CDR2 LQKENI. The CDR3 runs to 15 residues. This CDR3 is CASSRQGSTTDTQYF. Supplemented by reference TRBV18 and TRBJ2-3, the full variable domain reads NAGVMQNPRHLVRRRGQEARLRCSPMKGHSHVYWYRQLPEEGLKFMVYLQKENIIDESGMPKERFSAEFPKEGPSILRIQQVVRGDSAAYFCASSRQGSTTDTQYFGPGTRLTVL.

This clonotype is called medium-sized based on its frequency. CDR3 protein: CASSYRTSGLNEQFF. This chain connects TRBV6-5 to TRBJ2-1; TCRdb picks TRBD2, but there is no DNA to check that call. Looked up from germline, CDR1 is MNHEY and CDR2 is SVGAGI. The CDR3 sequence is 15 residues long.

The chain is built from TRBV6-5 and TRBJ2-3. Germline CDR1 and CDR2: MNHEY and SVGAGI. CDR3 length equals 15 residues. CDR3 amino acids: CASSSGLPSTDTQYF.

By frequency, this clonotype registers large (0.1 to 1%). The chain carries TRBV29-1 and TRBJ2-5; TCRdb proposes TRBD2, but this gene call is untestable without DNA. CDR3 size: 12 residues. Germline lookup yields CDR1 SQVTM and CDR2 ANQGSEA. The CDR3 here is CSVSTPLETQYF.

The chain is built from TRBV30 and TRBJ1-1; without DNA, the TCRdb call of TRBD1 cannot be checked. Germline CDR1 GTSNPN, CDR2 SVGIG (reference sequence). CDR3 length equals 15 residues. CDR3: CACRSRGQMNTEAFF.

The V gene is TRBV5-5, the J gene TRBJ2-5; TCRdb proposes TRBD1, but this gene call is untestable without DNA. Germline V gene data show CDR1 as SGHKS and CDR2 as YYEKEE (reference sequence). This CDR3 contains 15 residues. This CDR3 reads CASSFDQGGDETQYF.

This clonotype shows up as medium-sized (0.01 to 0.1%) by frequency. V and J are TRBV19 and TRBJ2-2; TCRdb names TRBD1, which stays unverified in the absence of DNA. The CDR3 runs 14 residues. Germline assignment: CDR1 LNHDA and CDR2 SQIVND (reference sequence). The CDR3 sequence: CASSIQGRAGELFF.

This clonotype is labeled large based on frequency. The V call is TRBV29-1, the J call TRBJ2-1; as DNA is missing, the TRBD2 call by TCRdb cannot be tested. Per germline, CDR1 SQVTM and CDR2 ANQGSEA. The CDR3 totals 12 residues. Here the CDR3 reads CSVLDGQNVQFF.

This clonotype registers medium-sized by frequency. This chain uses TRBV19 with TRBJ2-3; TCRdb lists TRBD1, though no DNA is available to test this call. This CDR3 region has 14 residues. The germline V gene has CDR1 LNHDA and CDR2 SQIVND (reference sequence). The CDR3 region is CASSKAGGQDTQYF.

According to its frequency, this clonotype is medium-sized. This chain's CDR3 is CASKIDRDSYQPQHF. The gene calls are TRBV6-1 and TRBJ1-5; TCRdb reports TRBD1, a call that lacks DNA to check it against. The CDR3 has 15 residues. Germline CDR1 reads MNHNS; CDR2 reads SASEGT.